The rows below give T cell receptor beta chains drawn from one sample of a study of neurological immune-mediated disorders. TCRdb recomputed calls from the 5' RACE reads with MiXCR, one row per CDR3 protein. The table shows 84,000 or so distinct CDR3 sequences, with about 4.3% occurring only once. The source material was PBMCs. Receptors were obtained from a woman between 55 and 75 years old with multiple sclerosis. The CDR3 runs from the conserved cysteine through the conserved F or W. Each record gives: J gene, V gene, D gene, clone size, CDR3 protein, CDR3 DNA. D genes are given only for firm matches. Only some rows state a clone size, as once, few, many or a class for expanded clones.

J gene: TRBJ1-2
V gene: TRBV10-2
D gene: -
clone size: -
CDR3 protein: CASSAVRDYGYTF
CDR3 DNA: TGCGCCAGCAGTGCTGTCAGGGACTATGGCTACACCTTC

J gene: TRBJ2-5
V gene: TRBV7-6
D gene: -
clone size: many
CDR3 protein: CASSPDEYQETQYF
CDR3 DNA: TGTGCCAGCAGCCCCGACGAGTACCAAGAGACCCAGTACTTC

J gene: TRBJ1-1
V gene: TRBV6-1
D gene: TRBD1
clone size: many
CDR3 protein: CAGAWTGGTEAFF
CDR3 DNA: TGTGCCGGCGCTTGGACAGGGGGGACTGAAGCTTTCTTT

J gene: TRBJ1-2
V gene: TRBV7-6
D gene: -
clone size: -
CDR3 protein: CASSPGGDGYTF
CDR3 DNA: TGTGCCAGCAGCCCCGGGGGGGATGGCTACACCTTC

J gene: TRBJ1-4
V gene: TRBV5-1
D gene: -
clone size: many
CDR3 protein: CASSRRTASNEKLFF
CDR3 DNA: TGCGCCAGCAGCAGAAGGACAGCCTCTAATGAAAAACTGTTTTTT

J gene: TRBJ2-1
V gene: TRBV20-1
D gene: TRBD2
clone size: many
CDR3 protein: CSGTSGGQWGNEQFF
CDR3 DNA: TGCAGTGGGACTAGCGGGGGCCAATGGGGCAATGAGCAGTTCTTC

J gene: TRBJ1-5
V gene: TRBV7-9
D gene: -
clone size: many
CDR3 protein: CASSLADQPQHF
CDR3 DNA: TGTGCCAGCAGCTTAGCAGATCAGCCCCAGCATTTT

J gene: TRBJ2-2
V gene: TRBV5-1
D gene: -
clone size: many
CDR3 protein: CASSSQGNTGELFF
CDR3 DNA: TGCGCCAGCAGCTCACAGGGGAACACCGGGGAGCTGTTTTTT

J gene: TRBJ1-1
V gene: TRBV10-3
D gene: -
clone size: many
CDR3 protein: CAISESKGKLVNTEAFF
CDR3 DNA: TGTGCCATCAGTGAGTCGAAGGGAAAACTCGTGAACACTGAAGCTTTCTTT

J gene: TRBJ1-5
V gene: TRBV3-1
D gene: -
clone size: many
CDR3 protein: CASSSGRGAGNQPQHF
CDR3 DNA: TGTGCCAGCAGCTCTGGAAGAGGGGCAGGCAATCAGCCCCAGCATTTT

J gene: TRBJ2-5
V gene: TRBV3-1
D gene: -
clone size: many
CDR3 protein: CASSQDRFGTQYF
CDR3 DNA: TGTGCCAGCAGCCAAGATCGGTTTGGGACCCAGTACTTC

J gene: TRBJ1-1
V gene: TRBV5-6
D gene: TRBD1
clone size: many
CDR3 protein: CASSTGQVNTEAFF
CDR3 DNA: TGTGCCAGCAGCACCGGACAGGTGAACACTGAAGCTTTCTTT

J gene: TRBJ1-1
V gene: TRBV12-3/TRBV12-4
D gene: -
clone size: many
CDR3 protein: CASRGQVFDTEAFF
CDR3 DNA: TGTGCCAGCAGGGGCCAGGTATTTGACACTGAAGCTTTCTTT

J gene: TRBJ2-1
V gene: TRBV28
D gene: -
clone size: many
CDR3 protein: CASTTGPDNEQFF
CDR3 DNA: TGTGCCAGCACCACGGGCCCCGACAATGAGCAGTTCTTC

J gene: TRBJ2-7
V gene: TRBV5-1
D gene: -
clone size: many
CDR3 protein: CASSLLGSQPYEQYF
CDR3 DNA: TGCGCCAGCAGCTTGCTTGGCAGCCAACCCTACGAGCAGTACTTC

J gene: TRBJ1-1
V gene: TRBV6-5
D gene: -
clone size: many
CDR3 protein: CASSYNSANTEAFF
CDR3 DNA: TGTGCCAGCAGTTATAATTCGGCGAACACTGAAGCTTTCTTT

J gene: TRBJ2-2
V gene: TRBV2
D gene: -
clone size: many
CDR3 protein: CASRPDNTGELFF
CDR3 DNA: TGTGCCAGCAGGCCGGACAACACCGGGGAGCTGTTTTTT

J gene: TRBJ2-2
V gene: TRBV5-1
D gene: -
clone size: many
CDR3 protein: CASSLVVAGGELFF
CDR3 DNA: TGCGCCAGCAGCTTGGTCGTGGCCGGCGGGGAGCTGTTTTTT

J gene: TRBJ1-4
V gene: TRBV9
D gene: -
clone size: many
CDR3 protein: CASSGGSGFGPTNEKLFF
CDR3 DNA: TGTGCCAGCAGCGGAGGCTCAGGGTTCGGGCCAACTAATGAAAAACTGTTTTTT

J gene: TRBJ1-2
V gene: TRBV9
D gene: -
clone size: many
CDR3 protein: CASSVGGQRWDYGYTF
CDR3 DNA: TGTGCCAGCAGCGTAGGAGGGCAACGCTGGGACTATGGCTACACCTTC

J gene: TRBJ2-7
V gene: TRBV5-6
D gene: TRBD1
clone size: many
CDR3 protein: CASSFTGTVRAYEQYF
CDR3 DNA: TGTGCCAGCAGCTTTACCGGGACAGTCCGCGCTTACGAGCAGTACTTC

J gene: TRBJ2-5
V gene: TRBV10-3
D gene: -
clone size: many
CDR3 protein: CAISDIGVGGETQYF
CDR3 DNA: TGTGCCATCAGTGATATAGGGGTCGGGGGAGAGACCCAGTACTTC

J gene: TRBJ2-5
V gene: TRBV6-5
D gene: -
clone size: many
CDR3 protein: CASNIESGVRETQYF
CDR3 DNA: TGTGCCAGCAACATAGAATCGGGGGTCCGAGAGACCCAGTACTTC

J gene: TRBJ2-3
V gene: TRBV9
D gene: -
clone size: many
CDR3 protein: CASSPPSGALVQYF
CDR3 DNA: TGTGCCAGCAGCCCCCCATCAGGGGCGTTGGTGCAGTATTTT

J gene: TRBJ2-1
V gene: TRBV5-6
D gene: -
clone size: many
CDR3 protein: CASSLDSPGPYNEQFF
CDR3 DNA: TGTGCCAGCAGCTTGGACTCCCCAGGGCCCTACAATGAGCAGTTCTTC

J gene: TRBJ1-1
V gene: TRBV20-1
D gene: -
clone size: many
CDR3 protein: CSARDPVAARNTEAFF
CDR3 DNA: TGCAGTGCTAGAGATCCCGTGGCGGCCCGAAACACTGAAGCTTTCTTT

J gene: TRBJ2-7
V gene: TRBV5-1
D gene: TRBD1
clone size: many
CDR3 protein: CASSNHNTRQGAPYEQYF
CDR3 DNA: TGCGCCAGCAGCAATCATAATACCAGACAGGGGGCTCCATACGAGCAGTACTTC

J gene: TRBJ2-7
V gene: TRBV5-1
D gene: -
clone size: many
CDR3 protein: CASSRDGEQYF
CDR3 DNA: TGCGCCAGCTCCAGGGACGGCGAGCAGTACTTC

J gene: TRBJ2-5
V gene: TRBV6-4
D gene: TRBD1
clone size: many
CDR3 protein: CASSDGVDRGLETQYF
CDR3 DNA: TGTGCCAGCAGTGATGGCGTGGACAGGGGGCTTGAGACCCAGTACTTC

J gene: TRBJ2-3
V gene: TRBV9
D gene: -
clone size: many
CDR3 protein: CASSPDPGGLTDTQYF
CDR3 DNA: TGTGCCAGCAGCCCAGACCCGGGGGGCCTCACAGATACGCAGTATTTT

J gene: TRBJ1-4
V gene: TRBV5-1
D gene: -
clone size: many
CDR3 protein: CASSLGVGEKLFF
CDR3 DNA: TGCGCCAGCAGCTTGGGGGTCGGTGAAAAACTGTTTTTT

J gene: TRBJ1-5
V gene: TRBV12-3/TRBV12-4
D gene: -
clone size: many
CDR3 protein: CASSLGGQERSQPQHF
CDR3 DNA: TGTGCCAGCAGTTTAGGCGGGCAGGAGCGTAGTCAGCCCCAGCATTTT

J gene: TRBJ1-3
V gene: TRBV5-1
D gene: -
clone size: many
CDR3 protein: CASRQSSGNTIYF
CDR3 DNA: TGCGCCAGCAGACAGAGCTCTGGAAACACCATATATTTT

J gene: TRBJ2-7
V gene: TRBV19
D gene: -
clone size: many
CDR3 protein: CASSISGPPYEQYF
CDR3 DNA: TGTGCCAGTAGTATATCGGGGCCTCCCTACGAGCAGTACTTC

J gene: TRBJ1-6
V gene: TRBV3-1
D gene: TRBD1
clone size: many
CDR3 protein: CASSLGTGGNSPLHF
CDR3 DNA: TGTGCCAGCAGCCTTGGGACAGGGGGAAATTCACCCCTCCACTTT

J gene: TRBJ2-7
V gene: TRBV20-1
D gene: TRBD1
clone size: -
CDR3 protein: CSARDLGQGDNYEQYF
CDR3 DNA: TGCAGTGCTAGAGATCTTGGACAGGGGGATAACTACGAGCAGTACTTC

J gene: TRBJ1-2
V gene: TRBV5-1
D gene: TRBD1
clone size: many
CDR3 protein: CASSLATLRDRGLFYGYTF
CDR3 DNA: TGCGCCAGCAGCTTGGCAACATTACGGGACAGGGGGCTGTTTTATGGCTACACCTTC

J gene: TRBJ2-2
V gene: TRBV5-6
D gene: -
clone size: -
CDR3 protein: CASSFGLSGGELFF
CDR3 DNA: TGTGCCAGCAGCTTCGGGCTCTCCGGCGGGGAGCTGTTTTTT

J gene: TRBJ2-7
V gene: TRBV5-6
D gene: -
clone size: many
CDR3 protein: CASSLETASYSYEQYF
CDR3 DNA: TGTGCCAGCAGCTTGGAGACAGCCTCGTACTCCTACGAGCAGTACTTC

J gene: TRBJ2-1
V gene: TRBV4-1
D gene: -
clone size: many
CDR3 protein: CASSQEGPLVRPEQFF
CDR3 DNA: TGCGCCAGCAGCCAAGAGGGCCCGTTAGTGCGGCCCGAGCAGTTCTTC

J gene: TRBJ1-1
V gene: TRBV7-9
D gene: TRBD1
clone size: many
CDR3 protein: CASSLRQGSYEAFF
CDR3 DNA: TGTGCCAGCAGCTTGAGACAGGGTAGTTATGAAGCTTTCTTT

J gene: TRBJ1-1
V gene: TRBV7-8
D gene: -
clone size: many
CDR3 protein: CASSPPPTEAFF
CDR3 DNA: TGTGCCAGCAGCCCCCCCCCGACGGAAGCTTTCTTT

J gene: TRBJ1-1
V gene: TRBV5-6
D gene: TRBD1
clone size: many
CDR3 protein: CASSMTGLDTEAFF
CDR3 DNA: TGTGCCAGCAGCATGACAGGGTTGGACACTGAAGCTTTCTTT